This TCR beta chain was recovered during a study of cytomegalovirus exposure and HLA in healthy donors. Regarding the study as a whole: With high specificity and sensitivity, the classifier reportedly diagnosed cytomegalovirus status.

Germline values: CDR1 MDHEN, CDR2 SYDVKM. The CDR3 runs to 12 residues. Trimming left V 5 bases short and J 9 bases short, with 11 bases between. As concerns this clone: No antigen is known for it.

The protocol was immunoSEQ multiplex PCR, while the TCRdb copy is restricted to in-frame clones and leaves out a portion. Among about 200,000 clones listed, over 65% were seen once. The clonotype was recovered from a woman aged 18-29 years in good health and CMV-seronegative. Sequenced sample: PBMCs. The chain recombines TRBV28 with TRBJ1-5, with a tentative D call TRBD1 (6 bases). Here the CDR3 reads CASSVQGRPQHF. The CDR3 coding sequence is TGTGCCAGCAGTGTCCAGGGGAGGCCCCAGCATTTT.